This TCR beta chain was sequenced during a study of blood T cell repertoires in COVID-19. The CDR3 length is 14 residues. Trimming took 5 bases from V and 1 from J, leaving 9 bases between them. Germline V CDR1 and CDR2: MNHEY, SMNVEV (reference sequence). Assay used: immunoSEQ multiplex PCR; TCRdb lists only in-frame clones, some missing. Of under 350,000 clones in the sample, around 89% were seen once. Sequencing was performed on peripheral blood. The chain uses TRBV27 and TRBJ1-5, with unresolved D. The clonotype was recovered from a man aged 40-49 years with acute or convalescent COVID-19. The DNA for the CDR3 is TGTGCCAGCAGTAAGTGGAGCAGCAATCAGCCCCAGCATTTT. It is translated as CASSKWSSNQPQHF.